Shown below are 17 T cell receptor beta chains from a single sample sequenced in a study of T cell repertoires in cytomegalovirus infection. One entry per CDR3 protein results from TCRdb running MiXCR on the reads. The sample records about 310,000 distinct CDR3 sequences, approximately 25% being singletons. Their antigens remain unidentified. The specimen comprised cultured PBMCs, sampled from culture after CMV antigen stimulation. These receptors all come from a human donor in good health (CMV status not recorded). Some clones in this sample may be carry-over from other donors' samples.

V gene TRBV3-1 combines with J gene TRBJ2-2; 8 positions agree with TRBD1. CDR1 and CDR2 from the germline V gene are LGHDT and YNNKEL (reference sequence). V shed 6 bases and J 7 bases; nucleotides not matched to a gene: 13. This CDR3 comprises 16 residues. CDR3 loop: CASRVIQGVKSGELFF. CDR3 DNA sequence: TGTGCCAGCAGAGTCATACAGGGGGTGAAGAGCGGGGAGCTGTTTTTT.

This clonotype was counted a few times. Here the CDR3 DNA reads TGTGCCAGCAGGGAACTAGCATCGGAGACCCAGTACTTC. This gives the protein CASRELASETQYF. The V gene is TRBV2, the J gene TRBJ2-5; perhaps TRBD2 as D (6 bases). The germline CDR1 and CDR2 sequences are SNHLY and FYNNEI. V lost 6 bases and J 5 bases, leaving 13 bases between the germline ends. The CDR3 loop spans 13 amino acids.

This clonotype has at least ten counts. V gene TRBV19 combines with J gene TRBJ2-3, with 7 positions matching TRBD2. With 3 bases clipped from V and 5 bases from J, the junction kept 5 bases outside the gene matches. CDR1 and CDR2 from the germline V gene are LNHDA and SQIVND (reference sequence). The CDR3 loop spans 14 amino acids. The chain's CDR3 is CASSILSGIDTQYF. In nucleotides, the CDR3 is TGTGCCAGTAGTATCCTCAGCGGGATAGATACGCAGTATTTT.

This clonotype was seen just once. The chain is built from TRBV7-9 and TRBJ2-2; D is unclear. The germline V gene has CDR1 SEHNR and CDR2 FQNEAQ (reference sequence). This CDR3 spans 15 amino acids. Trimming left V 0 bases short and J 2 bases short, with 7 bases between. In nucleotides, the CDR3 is TGTGCCAGCAGCTTAGCGGACCTTAACACCGGGGAGCTGTTTTTT. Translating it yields CASSLADLNTGELFF.

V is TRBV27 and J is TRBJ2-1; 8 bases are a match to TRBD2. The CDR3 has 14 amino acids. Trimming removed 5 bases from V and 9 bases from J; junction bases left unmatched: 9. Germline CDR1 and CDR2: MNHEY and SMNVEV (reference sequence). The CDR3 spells CASSRGLGYGEQFF. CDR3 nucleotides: TGTGCCAGCAGTAGGGGACTAGGGTACGGTGAGCAGTTCTTC.

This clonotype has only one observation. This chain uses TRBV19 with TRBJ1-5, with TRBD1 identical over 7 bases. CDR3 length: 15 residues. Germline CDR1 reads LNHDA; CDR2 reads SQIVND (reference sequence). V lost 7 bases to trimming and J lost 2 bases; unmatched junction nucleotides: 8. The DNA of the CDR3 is TGTGCCAGTACCTCGACAGGGAACGGCAATCAGCCCCAGCATTTT. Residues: CASTSTGNGNQPQHF.

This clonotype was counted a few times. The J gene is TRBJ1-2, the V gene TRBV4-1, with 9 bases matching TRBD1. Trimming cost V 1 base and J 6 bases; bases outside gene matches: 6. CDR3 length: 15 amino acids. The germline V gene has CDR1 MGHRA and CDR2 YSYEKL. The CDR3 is CASSQGTGTGNGYTF. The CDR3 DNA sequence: TGCGCCAGCAGCCAAGGTACCGGGACAGGGAATGGCTACACCTTC.

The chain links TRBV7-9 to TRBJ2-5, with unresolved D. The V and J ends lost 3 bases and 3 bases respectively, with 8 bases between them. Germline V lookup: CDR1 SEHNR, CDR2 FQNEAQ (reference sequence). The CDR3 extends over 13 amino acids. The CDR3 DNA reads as TGTGCCAGCAGCTTCGTCAATGAAGAGACCCAGTACTTC. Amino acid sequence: CASSFVNEETQYF.

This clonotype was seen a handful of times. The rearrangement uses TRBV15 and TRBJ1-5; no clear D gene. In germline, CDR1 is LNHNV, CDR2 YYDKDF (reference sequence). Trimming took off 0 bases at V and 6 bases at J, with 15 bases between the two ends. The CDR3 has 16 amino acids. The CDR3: CATSREQQLLGQPQHF. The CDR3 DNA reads TGTGCCACCAGCAGAGAACAACAGTTACTGGGTCAGCCCCAGCATTTT.

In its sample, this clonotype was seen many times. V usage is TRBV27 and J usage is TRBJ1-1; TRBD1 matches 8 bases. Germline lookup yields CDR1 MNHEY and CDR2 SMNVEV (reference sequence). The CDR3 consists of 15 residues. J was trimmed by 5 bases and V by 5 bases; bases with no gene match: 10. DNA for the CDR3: TGTGCCAGCAGTCCTCATCAGACAGGGGAGACTGAAGCTTTCTTT. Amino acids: CASSPHQTGETEAFF.

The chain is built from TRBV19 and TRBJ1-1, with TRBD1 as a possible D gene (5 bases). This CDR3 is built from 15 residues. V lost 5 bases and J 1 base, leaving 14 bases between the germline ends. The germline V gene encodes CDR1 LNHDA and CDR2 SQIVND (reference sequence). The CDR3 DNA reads TGTGCCAGTAGTGGGACGTTCACCCAGAACACTGAAGCTTTCTTT. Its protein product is CASSGTFTQNTEAFF.

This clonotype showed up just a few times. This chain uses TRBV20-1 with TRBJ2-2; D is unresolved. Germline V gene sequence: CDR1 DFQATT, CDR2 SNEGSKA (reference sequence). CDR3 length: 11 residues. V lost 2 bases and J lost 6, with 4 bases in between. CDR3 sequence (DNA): TGCAGTGCTAGACCAGCCGGGGAGCTGTTTTTT. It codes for CSARPAGELFF.

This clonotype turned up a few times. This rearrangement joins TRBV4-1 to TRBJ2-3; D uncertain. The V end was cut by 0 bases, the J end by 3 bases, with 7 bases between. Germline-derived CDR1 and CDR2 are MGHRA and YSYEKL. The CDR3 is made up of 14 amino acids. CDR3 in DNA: TGCGCCAGCAGCCAAGATGAAGGGACAGATACGCAGTATTTT. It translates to CASSQDEGTDTQYF.

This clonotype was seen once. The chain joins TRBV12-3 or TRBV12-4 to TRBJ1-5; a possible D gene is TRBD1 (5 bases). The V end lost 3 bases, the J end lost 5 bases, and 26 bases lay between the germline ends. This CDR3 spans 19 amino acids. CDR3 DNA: TGTGCCAGCAGTTTTTATAACAGAATAGGGCATGGGGCGGATCAGCCCCAGCATTTT. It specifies CASSFYNRIGHGADQPQHF.

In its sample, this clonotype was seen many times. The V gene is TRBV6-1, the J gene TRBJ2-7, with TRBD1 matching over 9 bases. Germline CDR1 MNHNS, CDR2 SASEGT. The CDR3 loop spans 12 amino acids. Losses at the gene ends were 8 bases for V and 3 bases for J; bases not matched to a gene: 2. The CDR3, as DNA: TGTGCCAGCGGACAGGGGTTCTACGAGCAGTACGTC. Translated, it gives CASGQGFYEQYV.

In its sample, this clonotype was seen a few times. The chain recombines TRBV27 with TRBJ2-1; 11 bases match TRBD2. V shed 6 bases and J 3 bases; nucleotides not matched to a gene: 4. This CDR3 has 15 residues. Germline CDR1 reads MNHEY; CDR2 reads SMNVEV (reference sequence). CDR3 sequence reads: CASRPLAGGYNEQFF. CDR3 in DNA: TGTGCCAGCAGACCTCTAGCGGGAGGCTACAATGAGCAGTTCTTC.

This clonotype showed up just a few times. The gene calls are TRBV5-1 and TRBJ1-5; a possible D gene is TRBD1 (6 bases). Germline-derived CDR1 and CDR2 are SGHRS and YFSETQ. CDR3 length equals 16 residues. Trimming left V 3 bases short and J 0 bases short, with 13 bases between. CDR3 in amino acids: CASSWGPADSNQPQHF. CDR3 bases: TGCGCCAGCAGCTGGGGGCCAGCGGATAGCAATCAGCCCCAGCATTTT.